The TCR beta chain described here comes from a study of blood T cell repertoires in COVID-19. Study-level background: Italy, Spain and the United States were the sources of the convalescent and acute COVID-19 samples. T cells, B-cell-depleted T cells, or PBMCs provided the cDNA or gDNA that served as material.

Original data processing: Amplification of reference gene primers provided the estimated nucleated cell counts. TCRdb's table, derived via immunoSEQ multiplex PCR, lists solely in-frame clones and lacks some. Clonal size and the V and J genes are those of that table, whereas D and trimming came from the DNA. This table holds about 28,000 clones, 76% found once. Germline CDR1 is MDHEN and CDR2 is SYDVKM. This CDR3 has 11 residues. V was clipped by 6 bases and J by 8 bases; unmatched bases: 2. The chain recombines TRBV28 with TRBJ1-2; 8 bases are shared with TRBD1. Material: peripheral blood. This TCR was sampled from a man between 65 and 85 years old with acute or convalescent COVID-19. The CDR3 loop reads CASRTGVGYTF. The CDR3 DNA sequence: TGTGCCAGCAGGACAGGGGTCGGCTACACCTTC.